The present TCR beta chain was sequenced within a study of cytomegalovirus exposure and HLA in healthy donors. V lost 1 base, J lost 2 bases, and 12 bases lay in between. CDR1 and CDR2 (germline): LGHNA, YSLEER. The length of the CDR3 is 15 residues. Primers: 60 Vbeta forward and 13 Jbeta reverse. Generated by immunoSEQ multiplex PCR, the TCRdb table keeps only in-frame clones and is missing some. The sample has some 150,000 clones, roughly 82% seen once. Study observations and caveats: A later analysis reportedly identified an Asian-associated ancestry cluster as carrying fewer N-insertions than the approximately 670-donor mean. Most observed TCR sequences were rare, whereas some public TCRs were detected in many donors. Presence/absence analyses assumed roughly uniform sequencing depth across donors. Researchers reported in a later analysis that a missense DCLRE1C variant was tied to TCR beta V- and J-gene trimming.

Concerning this clone: The antigen is undetermined.

The chain uses TRBV4-3 and TRBJ2-7; a possible D gene is TRBD1 (5 bases). The receptor was derived from a man aged 45-65 years in good health and CMV-seropositive. Sequenced material: PBMCs. CDR3 bases: TGCGCCAGCAGCCAAGGGGAAGGGGTTACCTACGAGCAGTACTTC. It encodes CASSQGEGVTYEQYF.